Listed below are T cell receptor beta chains from one sample, sequenced in a study of blood T cells in healthy people across ages. From the 5' RACE reads, TCRdb called clonotypes with MiXCR, one entry per CDR3 protein. The sample yields roughly 700,000 distinct CDR3 sequences, roughly 49% seen once. The specimen sequenced was blood. These receptors were taken from a woman aged 55-69 years in good health. Each CDR3 is given with its conserved first and last residue. The D gene is left open where the match is weak. Part of the rows lack a size; the others show once, few, many or a class for expanded clones.

j_call d_call v_call clone_size cdr3_nt cdr3_aa
TRBJ2-5 . TRBV3-1 many TGTGCCAGCAGCCACAGGGCAAGGGACCAGTACTTC CASSHRARDQYF
TRBJ1-2 TRBD1 TRBV7-2 . TGTGCCAGCAGCTTTCAGGGGGCGACCTATGGCTACACCTTC CASSFQGATYGYTF
TRBJ2-5 TRBD2 TRBV29-1 . TGCAGCGTTGAGCCCAGCGGGAGACGGTACCAAGAGACCCAGTACTTC CSVEPSGRRYQETQYF
TRBJ2-1 . TRBV12-3/TRBV12-4 . TGTGCCAGCAGTTTTTCTTCTGACAATGAGCAGTTCTTC CASSFSSDNEQFF
TRBJ1-6 . TRBV6-2/TRBV6-3 . TGTGCCAGCAACCTCCGGGGCGGAGGTTCACCCCTCCACTTT CASNLRGGGSPLHF
TRBJ2-3 TRBD2 TRBV6-6 . TGTGCCAGCAGTCTTCCGAGCGGGAGAAGCACAGATACGCAGTATTTT CASSLPSGRSTDTQYF
TRBJ1-1 TRBD1 TRBV15 . TGTGCCACCAAGACAGGGAACTTGAACACTGAAGCTTTCTTT CATKTGNLNTEAFF
TRBJ2-2 TRBD1 TRBV3-1 . TGTGCCAGCAGCCGCATGGGACAGGCAAACACCGGGGAGCTGTTTTTT CASSRMGQANTGELFF
TRBJ2-6 . TRBV12-3/TRBV12-4 few TGTGCCAGCAGTCCCCAGCGGCCCGGCTCTGGGGCCAACGTCCTGACTTTC CASSPQRPGSGANVLTF
TRBJ2-5 . TRBV24-1 few TGTGCCACCAGTGATTCCTTCACAGGTGAAGAGACCCAGTACTTC CATSDSFTGEETQYF
TRBJ2-5 TRBD2 TRBV12-3/TRBV12-4 . TGTGCCAGCAGTTTAGGGACTAGCGGGAGGGCCGGAGAGACCCAGTACTTC CASSLGTSGRAGETQYF
TRBJ2-7 TRBD2 TRBV28 few TGTGCCAGCAGGAGCGGGAGTCTCGTATACGAGCAGTACTTC CASRSGSLVYEQYF
TRBJ1-1 TRBD1 TRBV20-1 once TGCAGTGCTAACAGGGGGATGAACACTGAAGCTTTCTTT CSANRGMNTEAFF
TRBJ2-4 TRBD2 TRBV20-1 once TGCAGTGCTAGTAGCGGGAGTCTGGAAGAGCAGTACTTC CSASSGSLEEQYF
TRBJ2-1 . TRBV7-2 . TGTGCCAGCAGCTCAGCTCCCAGACAAGAGCAGTTCTTC CASSSAPRQEQFF
TRBJ2-1 . TRBV29-1 once TGCAGCGTTGAAGATTTAGCGGCCTTTTACAATGAGCAGTTCTTC CSVEDLAAFYNEQFF
TRBJ1-4 . TRBV7-9 . TGTGCCAGCAGCCAGGAGCCAAGGATCACTAATGAAAAACTGTTTTTT CASSQEPRITNEKLFF
TRBJ2-3 . TRBV29-1 few TGCAGCGTCGTCCTCGTGTACACTGCTAGCACAGATACGCAGTATTTT CSVVLVYTASTDTQYF
TRBJ2-7 . TRBV20-1 few TGCAGCGCAAGGGACCCTTCCTACGAGCAGTACTTC CSARDPSYEQYF
TRBJ2-7 . TRBV15 . TGTGCCACCAGCAGAGGGGCCCGAAGGGGGAGGGCAAGCGAGCAGTACTTC CATSRGARRGRASEQYF
TRBJ1-2 TRBD1 TRBV20-1 few TGCAGTCCCGGGACAGGTTCTAACTATGGCTACACCTTC CSPGTGSNYGYTF
TRBJ2-3 TRBD2 TRBV4-2 . TGTGCCAGCAGCCAGGGTAGCGGGAGTGACAACTCGCAGTATTTT CASSQGSGSDNSQYF
TRBJ2-1 . TRBV4-3 . TGCGCCAGCAAGGCTAGTTCGAACAATGAGCAGTTCTTC CASKASSNNEQFF